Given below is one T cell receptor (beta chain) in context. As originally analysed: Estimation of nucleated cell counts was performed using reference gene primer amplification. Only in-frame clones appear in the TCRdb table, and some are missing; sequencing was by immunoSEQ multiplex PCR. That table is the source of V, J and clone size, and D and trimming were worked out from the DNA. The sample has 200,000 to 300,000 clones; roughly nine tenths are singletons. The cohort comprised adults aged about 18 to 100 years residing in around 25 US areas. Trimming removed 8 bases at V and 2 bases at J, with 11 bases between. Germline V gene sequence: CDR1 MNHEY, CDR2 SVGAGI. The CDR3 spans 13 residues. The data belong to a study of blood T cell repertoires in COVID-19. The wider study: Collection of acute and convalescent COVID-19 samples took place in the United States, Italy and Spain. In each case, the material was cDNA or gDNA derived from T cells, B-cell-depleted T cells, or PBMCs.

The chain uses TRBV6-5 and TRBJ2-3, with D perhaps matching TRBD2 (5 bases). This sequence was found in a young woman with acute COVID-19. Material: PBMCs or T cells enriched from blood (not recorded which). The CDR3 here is CASSSSYTDTQYF. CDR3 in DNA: TGTGCCAGCTCTAGCTCCTACACAGATACGCAGTATTTT.